Sequencing of this T cell receptor beta chain was carried out in a study of T cells after yellow fever vaccination. Across the whole study: Preparing low-cell-number fractions relied on SMART-Seq v4 Ultra Low Input.

Each CDR3 protein is one row after TCRdb ran MiXCR on the 5' RACE reads. Of hundreds of thousands of distinct CDR3 sequences listed, 10% to 15% are singletons. Concerning this clonotype: Antigen unknown.

Study conclusions and caveats: When the response was secondary, it was weaker but reached its peak faster, day 5 versus 15.

Germline CDR1 reads MDHEN; CDR2 reads SYDVKM. The CDR3 is 14 amino acids. The ends were cut back, 2 bases at V and 2 bases at J, with 10 bases in the middle. This clonotype originated in a man between 25 and 39 years old who received the YFV17D yellow fever vaccine. The V call is TRBV28, the J call TRBJ2-7; D unclear. The starting material was PBMCs, obtained on the day of the yellow fever booster vaccination. DNA of the CDR3: TGTGCCAGCAGTTTAGTAGGGTGGCCCTACGAGCAGTACTTC. This codes for CASSLVGWPYEQYF.